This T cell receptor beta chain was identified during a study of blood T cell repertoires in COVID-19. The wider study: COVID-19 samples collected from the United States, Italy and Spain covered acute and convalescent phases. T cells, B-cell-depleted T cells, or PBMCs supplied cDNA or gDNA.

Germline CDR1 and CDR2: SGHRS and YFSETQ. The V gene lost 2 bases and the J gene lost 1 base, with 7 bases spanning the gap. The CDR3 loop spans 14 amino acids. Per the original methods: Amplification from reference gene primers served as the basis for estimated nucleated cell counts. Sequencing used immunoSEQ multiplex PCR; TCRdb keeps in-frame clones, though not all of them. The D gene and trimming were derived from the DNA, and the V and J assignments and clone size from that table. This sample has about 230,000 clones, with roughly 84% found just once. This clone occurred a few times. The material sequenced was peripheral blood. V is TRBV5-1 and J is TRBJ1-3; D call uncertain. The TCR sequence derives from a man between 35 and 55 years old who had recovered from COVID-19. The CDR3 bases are TGCGCCAGCAGCTTCGCGATGTCTGGAAACACCATATATTTT. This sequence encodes CASSFAMSGNTIYF.